A single sample is the source of the 17 T cell receptor beta chains below, sequenced in a study of OX40 agonist ivuxolimab in advanced cancers. The table came from immunoSEQ multiplex PCR; TCRdb's copy has only in-frame clones and leaves some out. The sample holds about 70,000 clones, roughly nine tenths seen once. This specimen was CD4+ or CD8+ T cells sorted from blood, taken in a trial of the OX40 agonist ivuxolimab. The receptors here all came from an adult with an advanced solid tumor such as melanoma, head and neck, liver or kidney cancer.

Here the CDR3 reads CATSRVTGLLAYEQYF. The CDR3 nucleotides read TGTGCCACCAGCAGAGTGACAGGGTTGTTAGCCTACGAGCAGTACTTC. The genes are TRBV15 and TRBJ2-7; 7 bases align to TRBD1. Germline loops: CDR1 LNHNV, CDR2 YYDKDF (reference sequence). This CDR3 contains 16 residues. Trimming cost V 1 base and J 2 bases; bases outside gene matches: 8.

The chain has TRBV27 and TRBJ1-2, with a weak D call TRBD1 (6 bases). This CDR3 has 13 residues. V lost 3 bases, J lost 6 bases, and 11 bases lay in between. CDR1 is MNHEY and CDR2 is SMNVEV in the germline V gene (reference sequence). This chain's CDR3 is CASSFYGGDGYTF. The CDR3 DNA reads TGTGCCAGCAGTTTCTACGGGGGCGATGGCTACACCTTC.

The chain carries TRBV28 and TRBJ2-5, with 10 bases lining up with TRBD1. The CDR3 sequence is 15 residues long. Germline V lookup: CDR1 MDHEN, CDR2 SYDVKM. With 2 bases clipped from V and 6 bases from J, the junction kept 6 bases outside the gene matches. The CDR3 here is CASSLTTGGWKTQYF. The CDR3 DNA follows: TGTGCCAGCAGTTTAACGACAGGGGGCTGGAAGACCCAGTACTTC.

V usage is TRBV10-3 and J usage is TRBJ2-5; D may match TRBD1 or TRBD2 (6 bases each). The assigned J gene may be wrong: the sequence end matches TRBJ2-7 better. CDR3 size: 12 residues. Germline V gene lookup returns CDR1 ENHRY and CDR2 SYGVKD. The CDR3 DNA follows: TGTGCCACAGGGGAGACTAGCTACGAGCAGTACTTC. Residues: CATGETSYEQYF.

The chain combines TRBV19 with TRBJ2-7; D not resolved. V was shortened by 5 bases and J by 2 bases, with 10 bases between the two germline ends. The germline V gene has CDR1 LNHDA and CDR2 SQIVND (reference sequence). The CDR3 is 13 residues long. CDR3 residues: CASSSTATYEQYF. The CDR3 nucleotides are TGTGCCAGTAGTTCAACTGCAACCTACGAGCAGTACTTC.

The V and J genes are TRBV2 and TRBJ1-1; no firm D call. The V end lost 11 bases, the J end lost 0 bases, and 16 bases lay between the germline ends. The CDR3 spans 14 residues. CDR1 SNHLY and CDR2 FYNNEI come from the germline V gene. The CDR3: CASSRRQMNTEAFF. CDR3 DNA sequence: TGTGCCTCTTCCCGGCGGCAGATGAACACTGAAGCTTTCTTT.

The chain is built from TRBV10-3 and TRBJ2-3; TRBD2 aligns across 10 bases. V dropped 6 bases and J dropped 3; count of bases not matched to a gene: 6. The CDR3 sequence is 15 residues long. Germline V gene data show CDR1 as ENHRY and CDR2 as SYGVKD. Here the CDR3 DNA reads TGTGCCATCAGGCGGACTAGCGGAGCTACAGATACGCAGTATTTT. Its translation is CAIRRTSGATDTQYF.

V gene TRBV7-3 combines with J gene TRBJ2-1; 9 nucleotides align to TRBD1. Germline-derived CDR1 and CDR2 are SGHTA and FQGTGA. The V gene end was trimmed by 4 bases and the J gene end by 8 bases; junction bases not matched to a gene: 3. This CDR3 is 13 amino acids long. CDR3 region: CASSYGTGYEQFF. For the CDR3, the DNA is TGTGCCAGCAGCTATGGGACAGGGTATGAGCAGTTCTTC.

This chain links TRBV29-1 with TRBJ1-3; D possibly corresponds to TRBD1 (5 bases). CDR3 size: 12 residues. Germline CDR1 reads SQVTM; CDR2 reads ANQGSEA. V lost 4 bases to trimming and J lost 1 base, with 5 bases between them. CDR3 region: CSVGGSGNTIYF. As DNA, the CDR3 is TGCAGCGTTGGGGGGTCTGGAAACACCATATATTTT.

This clone has at least ten counts. The CDR3 bases are TGTGCCAGCAGTAAGTGGGAGGAGGCAACAGATACGCAGTATTTT. It yields the protein CASSKWEEATDTQYF. The chain joins TRBV6-1 to TRBJ2-3; perhaps TRBD2 as D (6 bases). Trimming removed 5 bases from V and 3 bases from J, with 15 bases in between. Germline V lookup: CDR1 MNHNS, CDR2 SASEGT. CDR3 length: 15 residues.

This sequence joins TRBV7-8 and TRBJ2-7; TRBD2 matches 11 bases. There are 17 residues in the CDR3. V shed 0 bases, J shed 4 bases, and the junction held 8 bases outside the gene matches. The germline CDR1 and CDR2 sequences are SGHVS and FQNEAQ. CDR3 in DNA: TGTGCCAGCAGCTTAGCCCCTTTAGCGGGAGGGCCGTACGAGCAGTACTTC. Translation: CASSLAPLAGGPYEQYF.

The rearrangement joins TRBV28 to TRBJ2-1, with D possibly being TRBD2 (5 bases). CDR3 length: 14 residues. Trimming took 2 bases from V and 2 from J, leaving 7 bases between them. Per germline, CDR1 MDHEN and CDR2 SYDVKM. CDR3: CASSLERAYNEQFF. In nucleotides, the CDR3 is TGTGCCAGCAGTTTAGAGAGGGCCTACAATGAGCAGTTCTTC. Full variable domain (rest looked up from reference TRBV28 and TRBJ2-1): DVKVTQSSRYLVKRTGEKVFLECVQDMDHENMFWYRQDPGLGLRLIYFSYDVKMKEKGDIPEGYSVSREKKERFSLILESASTNQTSMYLCASSLERAYNEQFFGPGTRLTVL.

The chain recombines TRBV5-1 with TRBJ1-1, with TRBD1 as a possible D gene (6 bases). CDR3 length: 13 amino acids. Germline CDR1 SGHRS, CDR2 YFSETQ. The germline V and J ends were trimmed by 4 bases and 1 base, with 8 bases remaining between them. DNA of the CDR3: TGCGCCAGCAGCCAAGGGGGGAACACTGAAGCTTTCTTT. Translating gives CASSQGGNTEAFF.

The CDR3 region is CASSSPPSRANFPYEQYF. DNA for the CDR3: TGTGCCAGCAGTTCCCCACCGAGCAGGGCCAACTTTCCCTACGAGCAGTACTTC. The rearrangement uses TRBV27 and TRBJ2-7; TRBD1 is a possible D gene (5 bases). The CDR3 totals 18 residues. With 4 bases removed from V and 2 bases from J, the gap between germline ends came to 24 bases. Looked up from germline, CDR1 is MNHEY and CDR2 is SMNVEV (reference sequence).

The chain uses TRBV6-5 and TRBJ2-7, with D possibly matching TRBD2 (5 bases). The CDR3 spans 16 residues. Germline values: CDR1 MNHEY, CDR2 SVGAGI. Trimming removed 2 bases from V and 1 base from J, with 15 bases in between. For the CDR3, the DNA is TGTGCCAGCAGTTACGGGAGAACCGGAATGTCCTACGAGCAGTACTTC. The encoded protein is CASSYGRTGMSYEQYF.

The V and J genes are TRBV27 and TRBJ2-3; D remains ambiguous. Between the trimmed V and J ends, which lost 4 bases and 2 bases, there was a span of 1 base. Germline CDR1 is MNHEY and CDR2 is SMNVEV (reference sequence). This CDR3 has 11 residues. In nucleotides, the CDR3 is TGTGCCAGCAGTTCCACAGATACGCAGTATTTT. Translation: CASSSTDTQYF.

The chain couples TRBV6-6 to TRBJ1-2; possible D gene TRBD1, 6 bases. Trimming pared 5 bases from V and 3 bases from J, leaving 16 bases between. Germline CDR1 reads MNHNY; CDR2 reads SVGAGI (reference sequence). The CDR3 has 15 amino acids. This CDR3 is CASSLSGTSDYGYTF. In DNA, the CDR3 is TGTGCCAGCAGTCTCTCCGGGACATCGGACTATGGCTACACCTTC.